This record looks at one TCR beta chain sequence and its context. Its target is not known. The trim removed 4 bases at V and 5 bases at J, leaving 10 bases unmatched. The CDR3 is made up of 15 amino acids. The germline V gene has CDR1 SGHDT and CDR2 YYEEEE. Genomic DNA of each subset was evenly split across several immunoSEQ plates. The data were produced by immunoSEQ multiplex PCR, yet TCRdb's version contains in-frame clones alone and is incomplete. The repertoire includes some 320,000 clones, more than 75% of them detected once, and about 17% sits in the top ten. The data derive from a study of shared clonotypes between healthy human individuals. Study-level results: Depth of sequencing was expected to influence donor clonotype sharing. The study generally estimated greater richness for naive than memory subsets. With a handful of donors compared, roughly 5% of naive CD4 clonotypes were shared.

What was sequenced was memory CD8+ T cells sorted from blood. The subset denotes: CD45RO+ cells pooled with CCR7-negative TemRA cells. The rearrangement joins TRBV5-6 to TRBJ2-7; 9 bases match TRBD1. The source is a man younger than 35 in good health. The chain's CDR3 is CASSLRDRVWDEQYF. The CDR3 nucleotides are TGTGCCAGCAGCCTCCGGGACAGGGTCTGGGACGAGCAGTACTTC.